The 20 T cell receptor beta chains below come from one sample, sequenced in a study of T cells after yellow fever vaccination. TCRdb processed the 5' RACE reads anew with MiXCR; each CDR3 protein has one entry. This sample has about 500,000 distinct CDR3 sequences, with less than 20% found just once. The sample in question was PBMCs, obtained 5 days after the first yellow fever vaccination. The receptors here all came from a man aged 18 to 35 who received the YFV17D yellow fever vaccine.

The chain recombines TRBV7-9 with TRBJ1-2, with D possibly being TRBD1 (5 bases). The CDR3 is 10 amino acids. Trimming removed 5 bases from V and 14 bases from J, with 12 bases in between. Germline V gene data show CDR1 as SEHNR and CDR2 as FQNEAQ (reference sequence). The CDR3 sequence is CASSQGGLTF. The CDR3 nucleotides read TGTGCCAGCAGCCAGGGAGGCCTTACCTTC.

J is TRBJ1-2 and V is TRBV9; 7 bases agree with TRBD1. This CDR3 region has 15 residues. CDR1 and CDR2 from the germline V gene are SGDLS and YYNGEE. The trim removed 4 bases at V and 4 bases at J, leaving 10 bases unmatched. The CDR3 spells CASSPPGTVGYGYTF. DNA for the CDR3: TGTGCCAGCAGCCCTCCCGGGACAGTAGGCTATGGCTACACCTTC.

This clonotype was observed at least ten times. The chain combines TRBV20-1 with TRBJ2-3; D may correspond to TRBD1 or TRBD2 (5 bases each). CDR1 DFQATT and CDR2 SNEGSKA come from the germline V gene (reference sequence). The CDR3 spans 14 residues. V was pared by 5 bases and J by 0 bases, with 12 bases between. CDR3 bases: TGCAGTGCTCCTAACCGGGACAGCACAGATACGCAGTATTTT. This translates into CSAPNRDSTDTQYF.

This clonotype was counted between two and nine times. The chain joins TRBV4-3 to TRBJ1-4; D unclear. Germline CDR1 LGHNA, CDR2 YSLEER. The CDR3 spans 15 residues. V dropped 1 base and J dropped 8 bases, with 14 bases sitting between them. The CDR3 DNA sequence: TGCGCCAGCAGCCAAGTCCCCCAATCGGGAGAAAAACTGTTTTTT. Translated: CASSQVPQSGEKLFF.

Many counts were recorded for this clonotype. The chain links TRBV12-3 or TRBV12-4 to TRBJ2-2, with D tentatively TRBD1 (5 bases). The CDR3 runs to 15 residues. Trimming took 8 bases from V and 3 from J, leaving 16 bases between them. The CDR3 protein is CASSLGQGYTGELFF. In nucleotides, the CDR3 is TGTGCCAGCTCCCTGGGGCAGGGCTACACCGGGGAGCTGTTTTTT.

V and J are TRBV7-2 and TRBJ2-5; possibly TRBD2 for D (6 bases). Germline V gene lookup returns CDR1 SGHTA and CDR2 FQGNSA. V was shortened by 5 bases and J by 0 bases, with 10 bases between the two germline ends. CDR3 length: 14 residues. The chain's CDR3 is CASSPRRDQETQYF. The CDR3 DNA reads TGTGCCAGCAGCCCTCGGAGGGACCAAGAGACCCAGTACTTC. Full variable domain (rest looked up from reference TRBV7-2 and TRBJ2-5): GAGVSQSPSNKVTEKGKDVELRCDPISGHTALYWYRQSLGQGLEFLIYFQGNSAPDKSGLPSDRFSAERTGGSVSTLTIQRTQQEDSAVYLCASSPRRDQETQYFGPGTRLLVL.

There are a few counts of this clonotype. The chain has TRBV5-1 and TRBJ2-3; no firm D call. Germline CDR1 and CDR2: SGHRS and YFSETQ. CDR3 length: 12 residues. Trimming removed 4 bases at V and 8 bases at J, with 11 bases between. DNA for the CDR3: TGCGCCAGCAGCGAGCCCATGAGTACGCAGTATTTT. Amino acids: CASSEPMSTQYF.

The table lists this clonotype with many counts. As DNA, the CDR3 is TGTGCCAGCAGCTTAGATCCAGGGGGTCGTAGAAACACCATATATTTT. Its translation is CASSLDPGGRRNTIYF. This chain connects TRBV11-2 to TRBJ1-3, with 7 bases fitting TRBD1. This CDR3 spans 16 amino acids. V lost 0 bases to trimming and J lost 5 bases; unmatched junction nucleotides: 7. The V gene's germline CDR1 is SGHAT and CDR2 FQNNGV.

The sample holds a few counts of this clonotype. V and J are TRBV21-1 and TRBJ2-1; TRBD1 was called by the table and not checked on the DNA. TRBV21-1 is a pseudogene. This CDR3 is 16 amino acids long. CDR3 protein: CASSKVGGSSYNEQFF. CDR3 DNA: TGTGCCAGCAGCAAAGTAGGGGGGAGCTCCTACAATGAGCAGTTCTTC.

This clonotype was observed a few times. V is TRBV12-3 or TRBV12-4 and J is TRBJ1-5, with 7 bases matching TRBD1. V lost 6 bases and J lost 3; bases outside the gene matches: 8. The CDR3 length is 15 residues. This CDR3 is CASSPGTVINQPQHF. CDR3 in DNA: TGTGCCAGCAGCCCCGGGACAGTGATCAATCAGCCCCAGCATTTT.

V and J are TRBV9 and TRBJ2-2, with 13 bases identical to TRBD2. The CDR3 is made up of 16 amino acids. V dropped 5 bases and J dropped 6; count of bases not matched to a gene: 7. In germline, CDR1 is SGDLS, CDR2 YYNGEE. CDR3 sequence reads: CASRAGTSGVSGELFF. The CDR3 bases are TGTGCCAGCAGGGCCGGGACTAGCGGGGTATCCGGGGAGCTGTTTTTT.

There are a few counts of this clonotype. The J gene is TRBJ2-1, the V gene TRBV6-2 or TRBV6-3; 7 bases line up with TRBD1. Germline V gene data show CDR1 as MNHEY and CDR2 as SVGEGT. The trim removed 6 bases at V and 4 bases at J, leaving 6 bases unmatched. The CDR3 has 14 residues. CDR3 sequence reads: CASRGTEPYNEQFF. CDR3 nucleotides: TGTGCCAGCAGGGGGACAGAACCTTACAATGAGCAGTTCTTC.

A few counts support this clonotype. The chain links TRBV7-9 to TRBJ2-1; 9 nucleotides match TRBD2. From germline, CDR1 is SEHNR and CDR2 FQNEAQ (reference sequence). V was pared by 1 base and J by 7 bases, with 8 bases of the junction left unmatched. The CDR3 is 16 residues long. This CDR3 reads CASSLVGTSLSNEQFF. The CDR3 DNA is TGTGCCAGCAGCTTAGTTGGGACTAGCCTTTCTAATGAGCAGTTCTTC.

This chain links TRBV15 with TRBJ2-1; possibly TRBD2 for D (7 bases). The V end lost 3 bases, the J end lost 2 bases, and 11 bases lay between the germline ends. CDR3 length: 15 amino acids. CDR1 LNHNV and CDR2 YYDKDF come from the germline V gene (reference sequence). CDR3 loop: CATSSGGGPYNEQFF. CDR3 coding DNA: TGTGCCACCAGCAGTGGGGGGGGCCCCTACAATGAGCAGTTCTTC.

This clonotype was recorded at least ten times. At one end the junction does not follow the germline gene, possibly because of a read error. V gene TRBV7-2 combines with J gene TRBJ1-3; D is unresolved. CDR1 is SGHTA, CDR2 FQGNSA, per germline. The CDR3 length is 12 residues. CDR3 nucleotides: TGCGCCAGCAGCCTTCCCGGAAACACCATATATTTT. Its translation: CASSLPGNTIYF.

This clonotype was detected a few times. This sequence joins TRBV20-1 and TRBJ2-1; D ambiguous. Trimming took off 6 bases at V and 9 bases at J, with 15 bases between the two ends. From germline, CDR1 is DFQATT and CDR2 SNEGSKA (reference sequence). The CDR3 is 12 amino acids. CDR3 protein: CSADTGPPEQFF. The CDR3 region has the DNA TGCAGTGCCGACACTGGCCCCCCTGAGCAGTTCTTC.

This rearrangement joins TRBV3-1 to TRBJ2-5, with 7 bases that match TRBD1. The V segment lost 6 bases and the J segment 1 base; nucleotides outside the gene matches: 5. The CDR3 loop spans 14 amino acids. CDR1 and CDR2 (germline): LGHDT, YNNKEL (reference sequence). CDR3 sequence reads: CASRGQALQETQYF. CDR3 sequence (DNA): TGTGCCAGCAGAGGACAGGCCCTCCAAGAGACCCAGTACTTC.

The chain carries TRBV27 and TRBJ2-7; D might be TRBD1 or TRBD2, each matching 7 bases. Per the germline V gene, CDR1 is MNHEY and CDR2 is SMNVEV (reference sequence). The CDR3 is made up of 17 amino acids. V lost 3 bases to trimming and J lost 5 bases, with 23 bases between them. The CDR3 loop is CASSFSGGVTGRHEQYF. CDR3 DNA sequence: TGTGCCAGCAGTTTCAGTGGGGGGGTGACAGGGCGACACGAGCAGTACTTC.

In its sample, this clonotype was seen a few times. CDR3 amino acids: CASSRDRGAYEQYV. CDR3 nucleotide sequence: TGTGCCAGCAGTAGGGACAGGGGGGCCTACGAGCAGTACGTC. The rearrangement links TRBV6-1 to TRBJ2-7; 11 bases map to TRBD1. The V segment lost 5 bases and the J segment 2 bases; nucleotides outside the gene matches: 2. Germline-derived CDR1 and CDR2 are MNHNS and SASEGT. This CDR3 is 14 amino acids long.

This chain connects TRBV12-5 to TRBJ1-6, with D hard to call. CDR3 length equals 18 residues. The germline V gene encodes CDR1 LGHNT and CDR2 FRNRAP. The V gene lost 0 bases and the J gene lost 3 bases, with 15 bases spanning the gap. Here the CDR3 reads CASGLVLEGIFYNSPLHF. The CDR3 DNA sequence: TGTGCTAGTGGTTTGGTACTGGAGGGAATTTTCTATAATTCACCCCTCCACTTT. The full variable domain, in which reference TRBV12-5 and TRBJ1-6 provide the parts outside the CDR3, is DARVTQTPRHKVTEMGQEVTMRCQPILGHNTVFWYRQTMMQGLELLAYFRNRAPLDDSGMPKDRFSAEMPDATLATLKIQPSEPRDSAVYFCASGLVLEGIFYNSPLHFGNGTRLTVT.